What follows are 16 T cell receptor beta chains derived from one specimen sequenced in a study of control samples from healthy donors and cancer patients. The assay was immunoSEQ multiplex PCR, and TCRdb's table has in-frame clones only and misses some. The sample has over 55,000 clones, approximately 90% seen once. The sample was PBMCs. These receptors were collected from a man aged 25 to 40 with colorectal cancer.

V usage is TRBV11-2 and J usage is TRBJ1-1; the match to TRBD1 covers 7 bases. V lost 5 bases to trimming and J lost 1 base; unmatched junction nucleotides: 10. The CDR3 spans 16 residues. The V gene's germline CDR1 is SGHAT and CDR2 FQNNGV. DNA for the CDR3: TGTGCCAGCAGCAACCCCCGACAGGGACCGAACACTGAAGCTTTCTTT. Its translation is CASSNPRQGPNTEAFF.

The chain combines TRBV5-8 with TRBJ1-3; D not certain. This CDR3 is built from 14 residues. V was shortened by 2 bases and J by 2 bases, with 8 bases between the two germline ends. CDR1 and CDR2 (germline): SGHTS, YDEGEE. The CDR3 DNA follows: TGTGCCAGCAGCTTCGGGAATACTGGAAACACCATATATTTT. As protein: CASSFGNTGNTIYF.

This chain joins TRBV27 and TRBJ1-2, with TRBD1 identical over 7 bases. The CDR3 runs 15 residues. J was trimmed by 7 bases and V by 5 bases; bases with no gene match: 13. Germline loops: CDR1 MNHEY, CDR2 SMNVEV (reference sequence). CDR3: CASSQQGTGIGGYTF. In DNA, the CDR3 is TGTGCCAGCAGTCAACAGGGGACGGGGATAGGTGGCTACACCTTC.

The CDR3 DNA reads TGTGCCAGCAGTTTGGGACAGCTTAATTCACCCCTCCACTTT. It specifies CASSLGQLNSPLHF. V and J are TRBV6-5 and TRBJ1-6; 7 nucleotides match TRBD1. Germline V gene data show CDR1 as MNHEY and CDR2 as SVGAGI. V lost 4 bases and J lost 6; bases outside the gene matches: 3. The CDR3 consists of 14 residues.

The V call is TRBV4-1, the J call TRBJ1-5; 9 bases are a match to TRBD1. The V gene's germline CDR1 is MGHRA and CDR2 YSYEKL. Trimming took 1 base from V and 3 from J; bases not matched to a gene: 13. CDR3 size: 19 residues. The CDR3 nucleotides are TGCGCCAGCAGCCAAGTCTTTAGGGGACAGGGTGAAAACAATCAGCCCCAGCATTTT. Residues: CASSQVFRGQGENNQPQHF.

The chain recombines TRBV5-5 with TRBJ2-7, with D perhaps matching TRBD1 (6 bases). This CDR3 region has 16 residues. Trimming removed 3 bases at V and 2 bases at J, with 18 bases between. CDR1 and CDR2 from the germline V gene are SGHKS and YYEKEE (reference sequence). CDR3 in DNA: TGTGCCAGCAGCTCTAGGTCGGCAGGGGTGGCCTACGAGCAGTACTTC. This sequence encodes CASSSRSAGVAYEQYF.

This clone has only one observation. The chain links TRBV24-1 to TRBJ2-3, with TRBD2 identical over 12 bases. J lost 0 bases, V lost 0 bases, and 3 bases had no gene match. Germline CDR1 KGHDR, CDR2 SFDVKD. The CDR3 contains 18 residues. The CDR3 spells CATSDLLTSGGSTDTQYF. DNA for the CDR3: TGTGCCACCAGTGATTTGCTGACTAGCGGGGGTAGCACAGATACGCAGTATTTT.

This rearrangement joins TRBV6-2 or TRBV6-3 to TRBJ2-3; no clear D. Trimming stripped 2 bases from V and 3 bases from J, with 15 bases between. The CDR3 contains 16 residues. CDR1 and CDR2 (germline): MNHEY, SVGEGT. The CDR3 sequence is CASSYAGELSTDTQYF. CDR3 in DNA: TGTGCCAGCAGTTACGCAGGAGAATTGAGTACAGATACGCAGTATTTT.

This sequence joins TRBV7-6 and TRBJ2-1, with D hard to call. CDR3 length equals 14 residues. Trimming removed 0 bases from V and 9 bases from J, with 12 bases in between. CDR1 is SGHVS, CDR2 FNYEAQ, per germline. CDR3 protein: CASSLALSIGEQFF. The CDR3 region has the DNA TGTGCCAGCAGCTTAGCGCTAAGTATTGGTGAGCAGTTCTTC. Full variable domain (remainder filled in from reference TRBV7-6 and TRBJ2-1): GAGVSQSPRYKVTKRGQDVALRCDPISGHVSLYWYRQALGQGPEFLTYFNYEAQQDKSGLPNDRFSAERPEGSISTLTIQRTEQRDSAMYRCASSLALSIGEQFFGPGTRLTVL.

The CDR3 sequence: CASSFGRAGTGELFF. The DNA of the CDR3 is TGCGCCAGCAGCTTTGGCAGGGCGGGGACCGGGGAGCTGTTTTTT. J is TRBJ2-2 and V is TRBV5-1; the D gene is possibly TRBD2 (6 bases). The germline V gene encodes CDR1 SGHRS and CDR2 YFSETQ. The CDR3 contains 15 residues. Trimming removed 2 bases from V and 5 bases from J, with 13 bases in between.

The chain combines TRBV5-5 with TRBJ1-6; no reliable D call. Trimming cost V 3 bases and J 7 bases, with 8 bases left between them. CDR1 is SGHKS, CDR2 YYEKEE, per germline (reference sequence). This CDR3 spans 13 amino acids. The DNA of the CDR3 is TGTGCCAGCAGCTCCGACGGAAATTCACCCCTCCACTTT. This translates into CASSSDGNSPLHF.

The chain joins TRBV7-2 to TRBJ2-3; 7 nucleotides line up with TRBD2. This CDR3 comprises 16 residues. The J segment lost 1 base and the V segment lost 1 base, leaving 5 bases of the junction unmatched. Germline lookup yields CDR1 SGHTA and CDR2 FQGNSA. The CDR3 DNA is TGTGCCAGCAGCTTAGATGCTAGCGGTGGCACAGATACGCAGTATTTT. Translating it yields CASSLDASGGTDTQYF.

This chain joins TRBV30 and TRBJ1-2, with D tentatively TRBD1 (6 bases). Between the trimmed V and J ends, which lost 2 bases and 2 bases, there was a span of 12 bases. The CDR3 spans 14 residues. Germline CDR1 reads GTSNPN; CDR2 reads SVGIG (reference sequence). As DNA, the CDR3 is TGTGCCTGGAGTTTAGACAGGCCAAACTATGGCTACACCTTC. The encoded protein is CAWSLDRPNYGYTF.

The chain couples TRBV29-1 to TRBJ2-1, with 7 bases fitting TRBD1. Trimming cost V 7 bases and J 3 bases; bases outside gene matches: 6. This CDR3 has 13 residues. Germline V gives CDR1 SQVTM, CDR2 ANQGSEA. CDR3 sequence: CSGRDRVYNEQFF. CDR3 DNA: TGCAGCGGCCGGGACAGAGTCTACAATGAGCAGTTCTTC.

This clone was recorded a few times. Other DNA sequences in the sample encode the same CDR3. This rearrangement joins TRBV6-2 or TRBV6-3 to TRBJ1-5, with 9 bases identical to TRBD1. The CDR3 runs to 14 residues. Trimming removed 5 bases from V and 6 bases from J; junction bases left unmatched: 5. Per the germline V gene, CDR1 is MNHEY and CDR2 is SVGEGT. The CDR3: CASSKTGGGQPQHF. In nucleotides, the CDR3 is TGTGCCAGCAGTAAAACAGGGGGCGGTCAGCCCCAGCATTTT.

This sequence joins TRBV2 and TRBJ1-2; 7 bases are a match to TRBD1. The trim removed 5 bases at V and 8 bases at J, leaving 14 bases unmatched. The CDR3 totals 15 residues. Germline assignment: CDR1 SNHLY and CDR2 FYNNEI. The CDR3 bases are TGTGCCAGCAGTACGGAAGACAGGGATGAGGGGGGCTACACCTTC. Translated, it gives CASSTEDRDEGGYTF.